Detailed here is one T cell receptor beta chain. This sample is part of a study of blood T cell repertoires in COVID-19. Here immunoSEQ multiplex PCR was the method, and the copy in TCRdb shows in-frame clones only, minus some. The sample records about 430,000 clones, 80% to 90% being singletons. The CDR3 has 16 residues. Trimming removed 3 bases at V and 6 bases at J, with 18 bases between. From germline, CDR1 is WNHNN and CDR2 SYGVQD (reference sequence). Clinical history reported by participants formed the basis on which cohorts were assigned. The sequence was obtained from a man younger than 40 who had recovered from COVID-19. The V call is TRBV10-1, the J call TRBJ2-1; the D gene is possibly TRBD2 (6 bases). The sample consisted of PBMCs or T cells enriched from blood (not recorded which). The CDR3 reads CASSDVGPGELNEQFF. The CDR3 DNA reads TGCGCCAGCAGTGATGTAGGGCCGGGAGAGCTCAATGAGCAGTTCTTC.